These 31 T cell receptor beta chains were sequenced from one sample in a study of shared clonotypes between healthy human individuals. The method was immunoSEQ multiplex PCR; TCRdb's version includes in-frame clones alone and lacks a portion of them. The sample lists approximately 1,500,000 clones, more than 95% occurring once. The sequenced sample consisted of naive CD4+ T cells sorted from blood. Indicated subset: CD45RA+ positively selected. The receptors were gathered from a man aged 25-40 years in good health.

This chain links TRBV6-1 with TRBJ2-1; D is unclear. V was clipped by 4 bases and J by 7 bases, with 11 bases between them. The V gene's germline CDR1 is MNHNS and CDR2 SASEGT. The CDR3 sequence is 13 residues long. This CDR3 is CASSASWANEQFF. The CDR3 nucleotides are TGTGCCAGCAGTGCGAGTTGGGCGAATGAGCAGTTCTTC.

V gene TRBV19 combines with J gene TRBJ2-3; D remains unclear. Trimming left V 5 bases short and J 8 bases short, with 20 bases between. This CDR3 comprises 15 residues. CDR1 is LNHDA, CDR2 SQIVND, per germline (reference sequence). CDR3 bases: TGTGCCAGTAGTGTTTCCGATGTGGTGTGGGGTACGCAGTATTTT. Translating it yields CASSVSDVVWGTQYF.

This clone was picked up a small number of times. This chain connects TRBV10-1 to TRBJ2-2, with TRBD2 matching 11 bases. This CDR3 spans 14 amino acids. Germline CDR1 and CDR2: WNHNN and SYGVQD (reference sequence). Trimming removed 3 bases from V and 6 bases from J; junction bases left unmatched: 0. CDR3 sequence (DNA): TGCGCCAGCAGTGAACTAGCGGGAGCCGGGGAGCTGTTTTTT. Amino acid sequence: CASSELAGAGELFF.

The CDR3 sequence: CATSERALGLASSYEQYF. The CDR3 DNA reads as TGTGCCACCAGCGAACGGGCCCTGGGACTAGCGAGCTCCTACGAGCAGTACTTC. V and J are TRBV15 and TRBJ2-7, with TRBD2 matching 10 bases. This CDR3 has 18 amino acids. Unmatched junction bases numbered 13, after V lost 5 bases and J lost 0 bases. From germline, CDR1 is LNHNV and CDR2 YYDKDF (reference sequence).

Concerning this clone itself: This specimen includes other DNA sequences encoding the same CDR3. The J gene is TRBJ2-7, the V gene TRBV9; tentatively, D is TRBD2 (6 bases). Germline lookup yields CDR1 SGDLS and CDR2 YYNGEE. Trimming took off 0 bases at V and 1 base at J, with 8 bases between the two ends. CDR3 length equals 14 residues. CDR3 DNA: TGTGCCAGCAGCGTAGGGGGGGAATCCTACGAGCAGTACTTC. This sequence encodes CASSVGGESYEQYF.

The V and J genes are TRBV11-3 and TRBJ2-7; D unclear. The CDR3 consists of 13 residues. Germline loops: CDR1 SGHNT, CDR2 YENEEA. Trimming removed 1 base from V and 3 bases from J, with 7 bases in between. In DNA, the CDR3 is TGTGCCAGCAGCTTAGGTCTCCTCTACGAGCAGTACTTC. This encodes CASSLGLLYEQYF.

This chain uses TRBV2 with TRBJ2-1, with 12 bases that match TRBD2. The CDR3 has 16 residues. Germline V gene data show CDR1 as SNHLY and CDR2 as FYNNEI. V shed 5 bases, J shed 1 base, and the junction held 3 bases outside the gene matches. CDR3 protein: CASSQGLAGSYNEQFF. The CDR3 bases are TGTGCCAGCAGTCAAGGACTAGCGGGATCCTACAATGAGCAGTTCTTC.

J is TRBJ1-5 and V is TRBV27; no clear D gene. Trimming cost V 5 bases and J 4 bases, with 15 bases left between them. This CDR3 is 15 amino acids long. The germline CDR1 and CDR2 sequences are MNHEY and SMNVEV (reference sequence). In DNA, the CDR3 is TGTGCCAGCAGTCGTCTTGGGATTGGGAATCAGCCCCAGCATTTT. Protein: CASSRLGIGNQPQHF.

The chain recombines TRBV5-1 with TRBJ2-1; 12 positions agree with TRBD2. From germline, CDR1 is SGHRS and CDR2 YFSETQ. The CDR3 runs to 14 residues. J lost 10 bases, V lost 4 bases, and 6 bases had no gene match. CDR3 nucleotide sequence: TGCGCCAGCAGCGTGACTAGCGGGAGTGAGGAGCAGTTCTTC. Translation: CASSVTSGSEEQFF.

The rearrangement links TRBV5-1 to TRBJ2-6; 8 nucleotides align to TRBD1. CDR1 is SGHRS and CDR2 is YFSETQ in the germline V gene. Trimming at V came to 4 bases and at J to 2 bases, leaving 14 bases not matched to a gene. The CDR3 covers 19 residues. The CDR3 sequence is CASSQRMTGAGTGANVLTF. CDR3 nucleotides: TGCGCCAGCAGCCAGCGGATGACAGGGGCGGGGACTGGGGCCAACGTCCTGACTTTC.

The chain joins TRBV30 to TRBJ2-1; TRBD2 might be the D (5 bases). Germline V lookup: CDR1 GTSNPN, CDR2 SVGIG (reference sequence). The CDR3 extends over 16 amino acids. Trimming pared 3 bases from V and 7 bases from J, leaving 22 bases between. CDR3 nucleotides: TGTGCCTGGAGCAGACCTCCCCTAGCTGCCATTAATGAGCAGTTCTTC. Encoded protein: CAWSRPPLAAINEQFF.

The chain carries TRBV7-6 and TRBJ2-3; 11 bases map to TRBD1. CDR1 is SGHVS, CDR2 FNYEAQ, per germline. Trimming removed 3 bases from V and 3 bases from J; junction bases left unmatched: 2. The CDR3 is 15 residues long. The DNA of the CDR3 is TGTGCCAGCAGCTTGGGACAGGGGGTTACAGATACGCAGTATTTT. Protein sequence: CASSLGQGVTDTQYF.

The chain has TRBV7-9 and TRBJ2-1; a weak D match, TRBD2 (6 bases). This CDR3 spans 16 amino acids. CDR1 is SEHNR, CDR2 FQNEAQ, per germline (reference sequence). Trimming cost V 1 base and J 7 bases, with 17 bases left between them. CDR3 nucleotide sequence: TGTGCCAGCAGCTTAGGTGGTAGCGGAGGGTTTAATGAGCAGTTCTTC. Translating gives CASSLGGSGGFNEQFF. The whole variable domain, filled in from reference TRBV7-9 and TRBJ2-1, reads DTGVSQNPRHKITKRGQNVTFRCDPISEHNRLYWYRQTLGQGPEFLTYFQNEAQLEKSRLLSDRFSAERPKGSFSTLEIQRTEQGDSAMYLCASSLGGSGGFNEQFFGPGTRLTVL.

This sequence joins TRBV7-6 and TRBJ2-3, with 11 bases that match TRBD2. V shed 3 bases, J shed 6 bases, and the junction held 8 bases outside the gene matches. The germline V gene encodes CDR1 SGHVS and CDR2 FNYEAQ. CDR3 length: 16 residues. CDR3 DNA sequence: TGTGCCAGCAGCTTCGGTTCTAGCGGGAGGACCGATACGCAGTATTTT. Amino acid sequence: CASSFGSSGRTDTQYF.

The chain has TRBV10-1 and TRBJ2-7; D unclear. With 2 bases removed from V and 2 bases from J, the gap between germline ends came to 7 bases. The CDR3 spans 13 residues. Germline values: CDR1 WNHNN, CDR2 SYGVQD (reference sequence). The CDR3 nucleotides read TGCGCCAGCAGTGAGAGGCTAACCTACGAGCAGTACTTC. Translating gives CASSERLTYEQYF.

The chain is built from TRBV28 and TRBJ2-7; 9 bases are a match to TRBD2. J lost 2 bases, V lost 4 bases, and 6 bases had no gene match. The germline CDR1 and CDR2 sequences are MDHEN and SYDVKM. CDR3 length: 15 residues. The CDR3 reads CASSSPAGGPYEQYF. CDR3 DNA sequence: TGTGCCAGCAGTTCCCCCGCGGGAGGGCCCTACGAGCAGTACTTC.

This clone was seen only once. The genes are TRBV5-8 and TRBJ2-2; the D call may be TRBD1 or TRBD2 (5 bases each). V was shortened by 1 base and J by 4 bases, with 14 bases between the two germline ends. Germline V gene lookup returns CDR1 SGHTS and CDR2 YDEGEE. The CDR3 consists of 16 residues. The chain's CDR3 is CASSLWDPRGTGELFF. The CDR3 region has the DNA TGTGCCAGCAGCTTGTGGGACCCACGAGGCACCGGGGAGCTGTTTTTT.

CDR3 amino acids: CASSIRAFGEQYF. DNA for the CDR3: TGTGCCAGCAGTATCCGAGCTTTCGGCGAGCAGTACTTC. The V call is TRBV28, the J call TRBJ2-7; D remains unclear. The CDR3 contains 13 residues. The germline gives CDR1 MDHEN, CDR2 SYDVKM. V was shortened by 5 bases and J by 6 bases, with 14 bases between the two germline ends. Full variable domain (rest looked up from reference TRBV28 and TRBJ2-7): DVKVTQSSRYLVKRTGEKVFLECVQDMDHENMFWYRQDPGLGLRLIYFSYDVKMKEKGDIPEGYSVSREKKERFSLILESASTNQTSMYLCASSIRAFGEQYFGPGTRLTVT.

The chain couples TRBV18 to TRBJ2-2, with TRBD2 matching over 10 bases. The V gene's germline CDR1 is KGHSH and CDR2 LQKENI. The junction had 3 bases not matched to a gene; V was cut back by 1 base and J by 4 bases. The CDR3 has 16 residues. The CDR3 DNA reads as TGTGCCAGCTCACCACAAAGCGGGAGGGCCACCGGGGAGCTGTTTTTT. It encodes CASSPQSGRATGELFF.

This sequence joins TRBV5-4 and TRBJ1-1; D is ambiguous. V was trimmed by 5 bases and J by 6 bases, leaving 14 bases between them. The CDR3 length is 13 residues. Germline V gene lookup returns CDR1 SGHNT and CDR2 YYREEE (reference sequence). CDR3 coding DNA: TGTGCCAGCAGTACCGAGCGACGTGCTGAAGCTTTCTTT. Translation: CASSTERRAEAFF.

V is TRBV5-6 and J is TRBJ2-7, with TRBD2 matching 9 bases. V lost 7 bases to trimming and J lost 0 bases; unmatched junction nucleotides: 5. Germline V lookup: CDR1 SGHDT, CDR2 YYEEEE. CDR3 size: 14 residues. The DNA for the CDR3 is TGTGCCAGCTTAGATAGCGGGAGCTCCTACGAGCAGTACTTC. Its translation is CASLDSGSSYEQYF.

The J gene is TRBJ2-1, the V gene TRBV2; TRBD1 aligns across 7 bases. V dropped 6 bases and J dropped 5; count of bases not matched to a gene: 7. Germline CDR1 is SNHLY and CDR2 is FYNNEI. There are 14 residues in the CDR3. The CDR3, as DNA: TGTGCCAGCAGGGACAGGTGGATTGACAATGAGCAGTTCTTC. Encoded protein: CASRDRWIDNEQFF.

The CDR3 is CASSGPGGLPDTQYF. CDR3 sequence (DNA): TGTGCCAGCAGTGGACCCGGGGGGCTGCCAGATACGCAGTATTTT. This chain connects TRBV6-1 to TRBJ2-3, with D possibly TRBD2 on 7 matching bases. Trimming stripped 4 bases from V and 4 bases from J, with 15 bases between. This CDR3 region has 15 residues. Germline lookup yields CDR1 MNHNS and CDR2 SASEGT.

The V call is TRBV7-2, the J call TRBJ2-1; 11 nucleotides align to TRBD2. Germline loops: CDR1 SGHTA, CDR2 FQGNSA. The CDR3 covers 15 residues. Losses at the gene ends were 6 bases for V and 9 bases for J; bases not matched to a gene: 10. The DNA for the CDR3 is TGTGCCAGCAGTTTAACTAGCGGGAGTGTCAGTGAGCAGTTCTTC. It yields the protein CASSLTSGSVSEQFF.

This clone was seen only once. CDR3 sequence (DNA): TGTGCCAGCAGTGGGATCCCAGGGGGCGAAGCTTTCTTT. Protein product: CASSGIPGGEAFF. The rearrangement joins TRBV6-4 to TRBJ1-1; 8 bases are shared with TRBD1. The germline CDR1 and CDR2 sequences are MRHNA and SNTAGT. V lost 4 bases to trimming and J lost 8 bases; unmatched junction nucleotides: 6. The CDR3 has 13 residues.

The chain couples TRBV11-3 to TRBJ2-3; possibly TRBD1 for D (5 bases). V lost 2 bases and J lost 7, with 10 bases in between. Germline lookup yields CDR1 SGHNT and CDR2 YENEEA. The CDR3 spans 13 residues. In DNA, the CDR3 is TGTGCCAGCAGCTTATGGGGCACCCATACGCAGTATTTT. It is translated as CASSLWGTHTQYF.

The rearrangement uses TRBV18 and TRBJ2-2; TRBD2 aligns across 8 bases. V was clipped by 5 bases and J by 2 bases; unmatched bases: 25. The CDR3 is 22 residues long. Germline CDR1 reads KGHSH; CDR2 reads LQKENI. The CDR3 spells CASSDSTVRPSGLTFNTGELFF. In nucleotides, the CDR3 is TGTGCCAGCTCAGATTCAACGGTGCGACCTAGCGGGCTTACCTTTAACACCGGGGAGCTGTTTTTT. Filled out from reference TRBV18 and TRBJ2-2, the complete variable domain reads NAGVMQNPRHLVRRRGQEARLRCSPMKGHSHVYWYRQLPEEGLKFMVYLQKENIIDESGMPKERFSAEFPKEGPSILRIQQVVRGDSAAYFCASSDSTVRPSGLTFNTGELFFGEGSRLTVL.

V usage is TRBV6-6 and J usage is TRBJ1-2; D call uncertain. This CDR3 contains 11 residues. The germline V gene encodes CDR1 MNHNY and CDR2 SVGAGI (reference sequence). V was clipped by 6 bases and J by 6 bases, with 8 bases between them. CDR3 coding DNA: TGTGCCAGCAGGACCACGGATGGCTACACCTTC. Translating it yields CASRTTDGYTF.

The CDR3 loop reads CSAETSLPDTQYF. The CDR3 DNA sequence: TGCAGCGCCGAGACTAGCCTCCCAGATACGCAGTATTTT. V gene TRBV29-1 combines with J gene TRBJ2-3; 7 bases are a match to TRBD2. Germline V gene lookup returns CDR1 SQVTM and CDR2 ANQGSEA. There are 13 residues in the CDR3. Germline trimming cut 7 bases from V and 4 bases from J; bases unmatched to any gene: 8.

V is TRBV6-5 and J is TRBJ2-1, with D maybe TRBD1 (6 bases). CDR3 length equals 15 residues. CDR1 and CDR2 from the germline V gene are MNHEY and SVGAGI. With 8 bases removed from V and 3 bases from J, the gap between germline ends came to 17 bases. CDR3 residues: CASRSGQHFYNEQFF. CDR3 nucleotide sequence: TGTGCCAGCCGTTCCGGACAGCATTTCTACAATGAGCAGTTCTTC.

The chain is built from TRBV5-4 and TRBJ2-1; 10 nucleotides agree with TRBD2. The CDR3 sequence is 16 residues long. CDR1 is SGHNT and CDR2 is YYREEE in the germline V gene (reference sequence). Losses at the gene ends were 4 bases for V and 3 bases for J; bases not matched to a gene: 7. As DNA, the CDR3 is TGTGCCAGCAGCCCGGCGGGACTAGCGAACTACAATGAGCAGTTCTTC. Protein sequence: CASSPAGLANYNEQFF.